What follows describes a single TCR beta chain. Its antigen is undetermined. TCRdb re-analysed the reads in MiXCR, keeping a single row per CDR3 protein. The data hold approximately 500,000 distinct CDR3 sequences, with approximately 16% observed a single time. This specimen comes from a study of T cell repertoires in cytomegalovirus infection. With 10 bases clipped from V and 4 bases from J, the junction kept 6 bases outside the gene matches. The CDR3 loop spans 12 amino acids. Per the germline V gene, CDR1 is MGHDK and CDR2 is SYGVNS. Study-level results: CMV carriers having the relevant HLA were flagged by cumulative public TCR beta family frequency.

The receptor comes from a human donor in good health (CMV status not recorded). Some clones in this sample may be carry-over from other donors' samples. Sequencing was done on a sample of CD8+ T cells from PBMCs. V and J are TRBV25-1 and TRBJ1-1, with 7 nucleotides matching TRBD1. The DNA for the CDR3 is TGTGCCACAGGGACAGCGGGCACTGAAGCTTTCTTT. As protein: CATGTAGTEAFF.